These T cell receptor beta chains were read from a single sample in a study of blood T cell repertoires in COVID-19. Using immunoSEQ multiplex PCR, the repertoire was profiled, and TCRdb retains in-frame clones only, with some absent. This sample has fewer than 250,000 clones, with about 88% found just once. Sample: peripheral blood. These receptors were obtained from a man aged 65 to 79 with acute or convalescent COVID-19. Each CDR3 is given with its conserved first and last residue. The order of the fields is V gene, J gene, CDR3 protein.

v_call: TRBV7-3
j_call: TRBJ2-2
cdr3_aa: CASSSVAENTGELFF

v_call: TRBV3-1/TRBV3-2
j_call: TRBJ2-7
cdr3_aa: CASSQLNYEQYF

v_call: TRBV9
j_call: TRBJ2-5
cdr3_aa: CASSAQGASVIGETQYF

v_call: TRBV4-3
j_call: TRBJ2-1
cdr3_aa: CASSQDEVGGRAKYEQFF

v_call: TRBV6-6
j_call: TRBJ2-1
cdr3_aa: CASTQGLAGVWEQFF

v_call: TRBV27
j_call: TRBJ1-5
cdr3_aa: CAAAAGLSQPQHF

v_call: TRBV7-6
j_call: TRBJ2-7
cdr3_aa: CASSLAQEGYEQYF

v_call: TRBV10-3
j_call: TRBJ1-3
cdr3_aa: CAIKKSSGNTIYF

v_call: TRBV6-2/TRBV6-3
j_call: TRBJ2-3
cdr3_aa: CASSLTSSTDTQYF

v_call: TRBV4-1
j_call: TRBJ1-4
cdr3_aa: CASSPSIGDGNEKLFF

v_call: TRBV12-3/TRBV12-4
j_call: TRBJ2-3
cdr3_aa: CASRTTSTDTQYF

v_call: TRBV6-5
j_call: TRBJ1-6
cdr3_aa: CASNRRQGESPLHF

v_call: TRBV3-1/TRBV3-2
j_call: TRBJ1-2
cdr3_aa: CASSPDGNYGYTF

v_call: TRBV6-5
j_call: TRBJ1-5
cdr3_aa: CASSYSRNSNQPQHF

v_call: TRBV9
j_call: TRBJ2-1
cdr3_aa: CASSVGSGGYNEQFF

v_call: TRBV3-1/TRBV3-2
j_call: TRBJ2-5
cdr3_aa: CASGRDTQETQYF

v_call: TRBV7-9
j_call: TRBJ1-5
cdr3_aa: CASSLAKGRGGNQPQHF

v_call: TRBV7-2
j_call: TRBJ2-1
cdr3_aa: CASSLGGTTYNEQFF

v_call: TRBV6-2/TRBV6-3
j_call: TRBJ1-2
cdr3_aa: CASSYGGQANYGYTF

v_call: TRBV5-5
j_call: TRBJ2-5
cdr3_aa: CASSFVGERETQYF

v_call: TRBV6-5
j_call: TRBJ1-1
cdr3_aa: CASSYSRVLENTEAFF

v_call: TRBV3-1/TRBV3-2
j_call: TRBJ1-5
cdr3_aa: CASSQGPGLYQPQHF

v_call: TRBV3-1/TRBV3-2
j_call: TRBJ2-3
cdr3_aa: CASSPSGPLGTDTQYF

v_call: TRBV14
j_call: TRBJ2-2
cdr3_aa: CASSQGGLAGTGELFF

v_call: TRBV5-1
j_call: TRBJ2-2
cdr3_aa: CASSLAAVPGELFF

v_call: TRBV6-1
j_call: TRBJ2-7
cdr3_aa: CASSEGRAGLYEQYF

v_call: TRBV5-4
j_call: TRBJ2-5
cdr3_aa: CASSSIPQGTAETQYF

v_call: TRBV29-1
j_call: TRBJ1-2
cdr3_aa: CSAPGTSGRGAGYTF

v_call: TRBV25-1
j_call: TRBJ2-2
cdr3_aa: CASTASGSGGTGELFF

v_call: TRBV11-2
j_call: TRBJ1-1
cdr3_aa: CASSLLAVEAFF

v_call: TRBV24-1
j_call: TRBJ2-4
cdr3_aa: CATSDPRAGSIQYF

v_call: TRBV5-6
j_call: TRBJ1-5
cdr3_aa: CASSRRETTYSNQPQHF

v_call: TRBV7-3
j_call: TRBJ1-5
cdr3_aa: CASSGRTKQSNQPQHF

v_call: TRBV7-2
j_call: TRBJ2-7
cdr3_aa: CASSSHPGQFSSYEQYF

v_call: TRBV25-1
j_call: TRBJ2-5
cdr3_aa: CASSELGLAGPETQYF

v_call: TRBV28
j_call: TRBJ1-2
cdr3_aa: CANRDRNYGYTF

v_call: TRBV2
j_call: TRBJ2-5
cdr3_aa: CASRRETQYF

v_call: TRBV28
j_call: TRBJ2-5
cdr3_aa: CASSYQGLARETQYF

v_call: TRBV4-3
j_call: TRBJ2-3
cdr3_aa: CASSQDRSIDTQYF

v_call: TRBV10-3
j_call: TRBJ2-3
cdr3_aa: CAISSPGGLAGGTDTQYF

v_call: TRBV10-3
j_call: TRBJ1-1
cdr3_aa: CAISRQGGTEAFF

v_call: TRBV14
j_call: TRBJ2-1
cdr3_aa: CASSRPGLLPVQQFF

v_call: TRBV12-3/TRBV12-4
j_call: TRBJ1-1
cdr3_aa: CASSFSENTEAFF

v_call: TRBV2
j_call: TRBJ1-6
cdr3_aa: CASSDLGGSSYNSPLHF

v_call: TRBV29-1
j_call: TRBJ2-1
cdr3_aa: CSVEARLAGMQFF

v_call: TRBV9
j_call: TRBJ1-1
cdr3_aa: CASSVGGTFTEAFF

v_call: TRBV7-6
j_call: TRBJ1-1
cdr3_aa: CASSFGGNTEAFF

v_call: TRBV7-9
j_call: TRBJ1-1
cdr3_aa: CASSSGQGAGVTEAFF

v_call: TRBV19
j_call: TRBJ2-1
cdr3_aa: CASSIPTVIQGDINEQFF

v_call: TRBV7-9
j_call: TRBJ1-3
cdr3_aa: CASSFYPGNTIYF

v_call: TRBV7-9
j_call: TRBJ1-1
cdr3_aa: CASSLEAGNTEAFF

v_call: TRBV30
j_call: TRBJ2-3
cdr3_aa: CAWSSTGTSGVPATQYF

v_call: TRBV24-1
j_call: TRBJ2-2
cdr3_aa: CATSDPSGAGELFF

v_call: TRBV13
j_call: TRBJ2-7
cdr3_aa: CASSLGPPRGYEQYF

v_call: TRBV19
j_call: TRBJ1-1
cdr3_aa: CASISGGLRTEAFF

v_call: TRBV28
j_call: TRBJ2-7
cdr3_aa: CASILRGQGADYEQYF